The next 31 T cell receptor beta chains were all read from a single sample in a study of blood T cell repertoires in COVID-19. Profiled with immunoSEQ multiplex PCR; TCRdb holds only in-frame clones, not every one. This sample has about 280,000 clones; 87% occur once, and the top ten carry over 6%. Sequenced sample: PBMCs or T cells enriched from blood (not recorded which). Receptors were obtained from a woman in her thirties or forties who had recovered from COVID-19.

The chain joins TRBV25-1 to TRBJ1-4; tentative D call: TRBD1 (5 bases). The V gene's germline CDR1 is MGHDK and CDR2 SYGVNS. There are 15 residues in the CDR3. The germline V and J ends were trimmed by 1 base and 5 bases, with 11 bases remaining between them. CDR3 nucleotide sequence: TGTGCCAGCAGTGAATGGGGGGTCGGGAATGAAAAACTGTTTTTT. Translation: CASSEWGVGNEKLFF.

The CDR3 region is CASRGWQASNQPQHF. Here the CDR3 DNA reads TGTGCCAGCAGGGGCTGGCAAGCTAGCAATCAGCCCCAGCATTTT. This chain connects TRBV2 to TRBJ1-5; D is ambiguous. Germline loops: CDR1 SNHLY, CDR2 FYNNEI. This CDR3 has 15 residues. Trimming took off 6 bases at V and 0 bases at J, with 12 bases between the two ends. Based on the CDR3 plus reference TRBV2 and TRBJ1-5, the full variable domain is EPEVTQTPSHQVTQMGQEVILRCVPISNHLYFYWYRQILGQKVEFLVSFYNNEISEKSEIFDDQFSVERPDGSNFTLKIRSTKLEDSAMYFCASRGWQASNQPQHFGDGTRLSIL.

J is TRBJ1-1 and V is TRBV12-3 or TRBV12-4; D call uncertain. Deletions cut 5 bases from V and 7 bases from J, with 14 bases between. The CDR3 runs to 13 residues. Here the CDR3 reads CASSPSRDYEAFF. In DNA form, the CDR3 reads TGTGCCAGCAGTCCGTCCAGAGACTATGAAGCTTTCTTT.

The chain joins TRBV10-3 to TRBJ1-1; 8 bases are shared with TRBD1. This CDR3 region has 13 residues. With V trimmed by 6 bases and J by 6 bases, 6 bases remained unmatched. Germline V CDR1 and CDR2: ENHRY, SYGVKD. This CDR3 is CAIRQDRAAEAFF. DNA for the CDR3: TGTGCCATCAGACAGGACAGGGCGGCTGAAGCTTTCTTT.

The chain employs TRBV10-2 and TRBJ1-5; 7 bases match TRBD1. The CDR3 runs to 15 residues. Germline V lookup: CDR1 WSHSY, CDR2 SAAADI. With 6 bases clipped from V and 0 bases from J, the junction kept 5 bases outside the gene matches. The CDR3, as DNA: TGCGCCAGCAGCACGGGACAGTTTAGCAATCAGCCCCAGCATTTT. Translating gives CASSTGQFSNQPQHF.

This clone was detected a few times. The genes are TRBV12-3 or TRBV12-4 and TRBJ2-7; maybe TRBD1 (6 bases). The length of the CDR3 is 13 residues. Trimming took 0 bases from V and 6 from J, leaving 9 bases between them. CDR3 protein: CASSLAAGVEQYF. Written as DNA, the CDR3 is TGTGCCAGCAGTTTAGCGGCAGGGGTCGAGCAGTACTTC.

V is TRBV5-4 and J is TRBJ1-6, with D possibly TRBD1 on 5 matching bases. Germline-derived CDR1 and CDR2 are SGHNT and YYREEE (reference sequence). The CDR3 is 15 residues long. V was shortened by 0 bases and J by 5 bases, with 9 bases between the two germline ends. CDR3 bases: TGTGCCAGCAGCTTGGGCCGACAGCATAATTCACCCCTCCACTTT. Translation: CASSLGRQHNSPLHF.

The genes are TRBV5-6 and TRBJ1-1; D not resolved. Trimming removed 4 bases from V and 1 base from J, with 14 bases in between. This CDR3 spans 15 amino acids. Germline assignment: CDR1 SGHDT and CDR2 YYEEEE. CDR3 residues: CASSPTGFGNTEAFF. The CDR3, as DNA: TGTGCCAGCAGCCCGACGGGGTTTGGGAACACTGAAGCTTTCTTT. The variable domain in full, with the rest retrieved from reference TRBV5-6 and TRBJ1-1, is DAGVTQSPTHLIKTRGQQVTLRCSPKSGHDTVSWYQQALGQGPQFIFQYYEEEERQRGNFPDRFSGHQFPNYSSELNVNALLLGDSALYLCASSPTGFGNTEAFFGQGTRLTVV.

The rearrangement links TRBV11-2 to TRBJ2-7, with D possibly TRBD1 on 5 matching bases. The CDR3 sequence is 14 residues long. CDR1 and CDR2 from the germline V gene are SGHAT and FQNNGV. V lost 1 base to trimming and J lost 4 bases, with 11 bases between them. The CDR3 bases are TGTGCCAGCAGCTTAGTAGAGAAGGGGTACGAGCAGTACTTC. Its translation: CASSLVEKGYEQYF.

The rearrangement uses TRBV7-9 and TRBJ2-2; tentatively, D is TRBD2 (6 bases). With 5 bases removed from V and 5 bases from J, the gap between germline ends came to 24 bases. The germline gives CDR1 SEHNR, CDR2 FQNEAQ (reference sequence). The CDR3 spans 18 residues. The CDR3 nucleotides read TGTGCCAGCAGCATCACCCCCGGGACTCGGGCTGGGACCGGGGAGCTGTTTTTT. Translated: CASSITPGTRAGTGELFF.

The rearrangement joins TRBV5-6 to TRBJ2-7, with 8 bases matching TRBD2. V was clipped by 6 bases and J by 1 base; unmatched bases: 3. The CDR3 has 13 residues. Looked up from germline, CDR1 is SGHDT and CDR2 is YYEEEE. Here the CDR3 reads CASTRGGSYEQYF. In DNA form, the CDR3 reads TGTGCCAGCACCCGGGGGGGATCCTACGAGCAGTACTTC.

J is TRBJ2-5 and V is TRBV7-3; D perhaps matches TRBD1 (6 bases). Between the trimmed V and J ends, which lost 6 bases and 7 bases, there was a span of 18 bases. The CDR3 has 14 residues. Germline V gene sequence: CDR1 SGHTA, CDR2 FQGTGA. CDR3 region: CASSLDPGEGTQYF. The CDR3 DNA is TGTGCCAGCAGTTTAGATCCAGGGGAAGGGACCCAGTACTTC.

The rearrangement joins TRBV12-3 or TRBV12-4 to TRBJ1-1; D not certain. V lost 0 bases and J 4 bases, leaving 6 bases between the germline ends. The CDR3 totals 13 residues. The CDR3 DNA reads as TGTGCCAGCAGTTTAGCAGATAGCACTGAAGCTTTCTTT. Protein product: CASSLADSTEAFF.

In its sample, this clone was seen a few times. This chain connects TRBV24-1 to TRBJ2-7; 14 bases map to TRBD2. CDR3 length: 18 residues. CDR1 KGHDR and CDR2 SFDVKD come from the germline V gene. V shed 3 bases and J 3 bases; nucleotides not matched to a gene: 9. The CDR3 region is CATSDDTGTSGGLYEQYF. The CDR3 nucleotides read TGTGCCACCAGTGATGATACTGGGACTAGCGGGGGACTCTACGAGCAGTACTTC.

This clone occurred a few times. In DNA, the CDR3 is TGTGCCAGCAGCTTAGGACAGGGGAGGGAGTTCTTC. Translation gives CASSLGQGREFF. The chain combines TRBV7-2 with TRBJ2-1; tentative D call: TRBD1 (8 bases). The V and J ends lost 1 base and 14 bases respectively, with 12 bases between them. Germline V gene lookup returns CDR1 SGHTA and CDR2 FQGNSA. This CDR3 contains 12 residues. Full variable domain (outside the CDR3, taken from reference TRBV7-2 and TRBJ2-1): GAGVSQSPSNKVTEKGKDVELRCDPISGHTALYWYRQSLGQGLEFLIYFQGNSAPDKSGLPSDRFSAERTGGSVSTLTIQRTQQEDSAVYLCASSLGQGREFFGPGTRLTVL.

The V gene is TRBV27, the J gene TRBJ1-1, with a tentative D call TRBD1 (6 bases). The CDR3 has 14 residues. The V end was cut by 4 bases, the J end by 1 base, with 10 bases between. CDR1 and CDR2 (germline): MNHEY, SMNVEV (reference sequence). The CDR3 coding sequence is TGTGCCAGCAGTTATGCGACAGGGAACACTGAAGCTTTCTTT. It translates to CASSYATGNTEAFF.

As to this clone: Other DNA sequences from this sample encode an identical CDR3 as well. The chain recombines TRBV7-8 with TRBJ2-1; 13 bases are a match to TRBD2. Germline values: CDR1 SGHVS, CDR2 FQNEAQ. The CDR3 totals 16 residues. Trimming at V came to 2 bases and at J to 4 bases, leaving 2 bases not matched to a gene. In nucleotides, the CDR3 is TGTGCCAGCAGCTTATCACTAGCGGGAGGGTACAATGAGCAGTTCTTC. Encoded protein: CASSLSLAGGYNEQFF.

This rearrangement joins TRBV28 to TRBJ2-1; 8 bases are a match to TRBD2. Losses at the gene ends were 3 bases for V and 9 bases for J; bases not matched to a gene: 4. From germline, CDR1 is MDHEN and CDR2 SYDVKM. The CDR3 runs 13 residues. CDR3 region: CASSLRLAGEQFF. The CDR3 nucleotides are TGTGCCAGCAGTTTGCGCCTAGCGGGTGAGCAGTTCTTC.

The V gene is TRBV4-1, the J gene TRBJ1-4, with TRBD1 matching 10 bases. Germline-derived CDR1 and CDR2 are MGHRA and YSYEKL. The CDR3 runs 16 residues. The V segment lost 4 bases and the J segment 5 bases; nucleotides outside the gene matches: 7. CDR3 DNA: TGCGCCAGCAGCCCGGGACAGGGGTTGGGCAATGAAAAACTGTTTTTT. It encodes CASSPGQGLGNEKLFF.

The CDR3 bases are TGTGCCAGCAGCCCGGACGGGACAGGGGAAAGTGGCTACACCTTC. Translating gives CASSPDGTGESGYTF. The rearrangement uses TRBV28 and TRBJ1-2; 10 bases fit TRBD1. CDR3 size: 15 residues. CDR1 and CDR2 (germline): MDHEN, SYDVKM. Trimming removed 6 bases from V and 7 bases from J; junction bases left unmatched: 11.

The chain uses TRBV3-1 (or the pseudogene TRBV3-2) and TRBJ2-5; 9 bases map to TRBD2. J was trimmed by 2 bases and V by 0 bases; bases with no gene match: 10. From germline, CDR1 is LGHDT and CDR2 YNNKEL (reference sequence). CDR3 size: 18 residues. The CDR3 is CASSQEDVAGVRQETQYF. As DNA, the CDR3 is TGTGCCAGCAGCCAAGAGGATGTAGCGGGAGTTCGGCAAGAGACCCAGTACTTC.

This chain joins TRBV6-1 and TRBJ2-1; D gene unclear. Germline assignment: CDR1 MNHNS and CDR2 SASEGT. The CDR3 consists of 15 residues. V was shortened by 1 base and J by 0 bases, with 7 bases between the two germline ends. Here the CDR3 DNA reads TGTGCCAGCAGTGAAGGCCACAGCTCCTACAATGAGCAGTTCTTC. The encoded protein is CASSEGHSSYNEQFF.

The CDR3 region has the DNA TGTGCCAGCAGGCCTGCGGGGAGCGCCAGAGAGACCCAGTACTTC. Encoded protein: CASRPAGSARETQYF. The chain has TRBV6-5 and TRBJ2-5; D may be TRBD2 (6 bases). The germline V gene encodes CDR1 MNHEY and CDR2 SVGAGI. The V end was cut by 6 bases, the J end by 4 bases, with 18 bases between. CDR3 size: 15 residues.

In its sample, this clone was seen once. The chain links TRBV24-1 to TRBJ2-3; TRBD2 aligns across 14 bases. This CDR3 has 17 amino acids. Trimming cost V 3 bases and J 6 bases; bases outside gene matches: 7. CDR1 and CDR2 from the germline V gene are KGHDR and SFDVKD. This CDR3 reads CATSDPGTSGSLDTQYF. CDR3 in DNA: TGTGCCACCAGTGATCCCGGGACTAGCGGGAGTTTGGATACGCAGTATTTT.

This clone was observed once. The CDR3 loop reads CASSLERRGRAFF. DNA of the CDR3: TGTGCCAGCAGCTTAGAGCGCAGGGGGCGAGCTTTCTTT. The V and J genes are TRBV11-2 and TRBJ1-1; 8 bases agree with TRBD1. Per germline, CDR1 SGHAT and CDR2 FQNNGV. The CDR3 sequence is 13 residues long. J lost 10 bases, V lost 0 bases, and 4 bases had no gene match.

In this sample, this clone turned up a few times. The J gene is TRBJ2-6, the V gene TRBV5-1; 7 bases match TRBD1. The CDR3 covers 15 residues. With 4 bases clipped from V and 2 bases from J, the junction kept 3 bases outside the gene matches. Per germline, CDR1 SGHRS and CDR2 YFSETQ. The CDR3 is CASSRTGAGANVLTF. The CDR3 DNA reads TGCGCCAGCAGCCGAACAGGGGCTGGGGCCAACGTCCTGACTTTC.

The chain combines TRBV6-2 or TRBV6-3 with TRBJ2-7; D is uncertain. The CDR3 length is 12 residues. CDR1 is MNHEY, CDR2 SVGEGT, per germline. The V and J ends lost 4 bases and 0 bases respectively, with 4 bases between them. The CDR3 here is CASSSSSYEQYF. Written as DNA, the CDR3 is TGTGCCAGCAGTTCGAGCTCCTACGAGCAGTACTTC.

V is TRBV7-2 and J is TRBJ2-2; D perhaps matches TRBD2 (5 bases). Per the germline V gene, CDR1 is SGHTA and CDR2 is FQGNSA. Trimming took 5 bases from V and 0 from J, leaving 13 bases between them. The CDR3 has 16 residues. This chain's CDR3 is CASSPSYGANTGELFF. CDR3 in DNA: TGTGCCAGCAGCCCTTCTTACGGGGCGAACACCGGGGAGCTGTTTTTT.

The chain joins TRBV13 to TRBJ2-4, with D possibly TRBD2 on 6 matching bases. The CDR3 is 16 amino acids. V was pared by 5 bases and J by 0 bases, with 14 bases between. Germline V lookup: CDR1 PRHDT, CDR2 FYEKMQ (reference sequence). The CDR3 loop is CASSPRDSIAKNIQYF. DNA for the CDR3: TGTGCCAGCAGCCCCCGGGACTCCATAGCCAAAAACATTCAGTACTTC.

The chain recombines TRBV7-9 with TRBJ1-2, with TRBD1 matching 11 bases. The junction had 5 bases not matched to a gene; V was cut back by 4 bases and J by 7 bases. The germline V gene has CDR1 SEHNR and CDR2 FQNEAQ (reference sequence). This CDR3 has 14 amino acids. Here the CDR3 reads CASSYGTGGGGYTF. CDR3 coding DNA: TGTGCCAGCAGCTACGGGACAGGGGGTGGTGGCTACACCTTC.

The J gene is TRBJ2-3, the V gene TRBV9; the D is unclear. The CDR3 is 17 amino acids. CDR1 is SGDLS and CDR2 is YYNGEE in the germline V gene. Trimming left V 0 bases short and J 2 bases short, with 16 bases between. The CDR3 loop is CASSVVPLRRFTDTQYF. CDR3 in DNA: TGTGCCAGCAGCGTAGTCCCCCTGCGGCGGTTCACAGATACGCAGTATTTT.